This TCR beta chain was captured by sequencing in a study of Graves' ophthalmopathy and Graves' hyperthyroidism. This clonotype was observed at least ten times. TCR beta CDR3 amplification used RNA transcripts. Amplification began with first-round RT-PCR using HTBI primers, then second-round multiplex PCR was performed. TCRdb ran MiXCR on the multiplex PCR reads and lists one entry per CDR3 protein. The repertoire holds around 1,200,000 distinct CDR3 sequences, with 35% to 40% as singletons. The V gene's germline CDR1 is KGHDR and CDR2 SFDVKD. The CDR3 length is 15 residues. Trimming stripped 3 bases from V and 1 base from J, with 11 bases between.

J is TRBJ1-1 and V is TRBV24-1; tentative D call: TRBD1 (6 bases). The sequenced sample was peripheral blood or thyroid tissue (not recorded which). The receptor was derived from an adult man with Graves' hyperthyroidism. The CDR3 is CATSDPGHGNTEAFF. The DNA of the CDR3 is TGTGCCACCAGTGATCCGGGACATGGGAACACTGAAGCTTTCTTT.